These T cell receptor beta chains were read from a single sample in a study of cytomegalovirus exposure and HLA in healthy donors. TCRdb's table, derived via immunoSEQ multiplex PCR, lists solely in-frame clones and lacks some. Among 150,000 to 200,000 clones, around 83% were seen once, and the ten largest hold approximately 1.1%. Sequencing was performed on PBMCs. The receptors derive from a woman between 40 and 55 years old in good health and CMV-seronegative. CDR3s include the opening cysteine and the closing phenylalanine or tryptophan. Fields, in order: V gene, J gene, CDR3 protein.

V gene: TRBV11-3; J gene: TRBJ1-1; CDR3 protein: CASSQTPGGGEGLFF
V gene: TRBV5-6; J gene: TRBJ2-5; CDR3 protein: CASSLAGLARETQYF
V gene: TRBV19; J gene: TRBJ1-1; CDR3 protein: CASSLGQGGRGEAFF
V gene: TRBV6-5; J gene: TRBJ1-4; CDR3 protein: CASSYSGREKLFF
V gene: TRBV19; J gene: TRBJ2-7; CDR3 protein: CASSPGTSGTYEQYF
V gene: TRBV6-6; J gene: TRBJ1-3; CDR3 protein: CASSYSTGLRGNTIYF
V gene: TRBV7-8; J gene: TRBJ2-2; CDR3 protein: CASSRLGLRELFF
V gene: TRBV28; J gene: TRBJ1-3; CDR3 protein: CASSPRDRDTIYF
V gene: TRBV5-1; J gene: TRBJ2-5; CDR3 protein: CASSTRGGETQYF
V gene: TRBV11-3; J gene: TRBJ2-1; CDR3 protein: CASSRPGGFFEQFF
V gene: TRBV18; J gene: TRBJ1-1; CDR3 protein: CASSPETGGGWGEAFF
V gene: TRBV19; J gene: TRBJ1-3; CDR3 protein: CASSPGQYSGNTIYF
V gene: TRBV5-1; J gene: TRBJ1-2; CDR3 protein: CASSETTGSAYGYTF
V gene: TRBV5-4; J gene: TRBJ2-1; CDR3 protein: CASSGFLDIKFF
V gene: TRBV5-1; J gene: TRBJ2-1; CDR3 protein: CASSQRTGTSDNEQFF
V gene: TRBV9; J gene: TRBJ2-3; CDR3 protein: CASSSGTSRDTQYF
V gene: TRBV2; J gene: TRBJ1-2; CDR3 protein: CASSEGPAGYTF
V gene: TRBV30; J gene: TRBJ2-3; CDR3 protein: CAWSYNRGHTDTQYF
V gene: TRBV7-2; J gene: TRBJ2-3; CDR3 protein: CASSFSWTGSTDTQYF
V gene: TRBV7-3; J gene: TRBJ1-2; CDR3 protein: CASSLTGTGGDYTF
V gene: TRBV5-1; J gene: TRBJ2-1; CDR3 protein: CASNYGTHNEQFF
V gene: TRBV9; J gene: TRBJ2-5; CDR3 protein: CASSAGGIVSQETQYF
V gene: TRBV11-3; J gene: TRBJ2-2; CDR3 protein: CASSAREAGSGELFF
V gene: TRBV5-1; J gene: TRBJ2-1; CDR3 protein: CASSLKGDRGYNEQFF
V gene: TRBV7-2; J gene: TRBJ2-2; CDR3 protein: CASSETSGFTGELFF
V gene: TRBV4-3; J gene: TRBJ1-2; CDR3 protein: CASSQDSQSLNYGYTF
V gene: TRBV11-1; J gene: TRBJ1-2; CDR3 protein: CASSLRGNYGYTF
V gene: TRBV27; J gene: TRBJ2-7; CDR3 protein: CASSLQTGSYEQYF
V gene: TRBV27; J gene: TRBJ2-1; CDR3 protein: CASSPWGTGVNEQFF
V gene: TRBV7-8; J gene: TRBJ1-1; CDR3 protein: CASSLPTGARLSNTEAFF
V gene: TRBV6-5; J gene: TRBJ1-2; CDR3 protein: CASSYGTGGSYGYTF
V gene: TRBV29-1; J gene: TRBJ2-2; CDR3 protein: CSGARAWTGELFF
V gene: TRBV30; J gene: TRBJ2-6; CDR3 protein: CAWSNPAKGAGANVLTF
V gene: TRBV11-2; J gene: TRBJ2-4; CDR3 protein: CASSRGSGGSKNIQYF
V gene: TRBV11-2; J gene: TRBJ2-1; CDR3 protein: CASSFRGAWDYHSYNEQFF
V gene: TRBV6-5; J gene: TRBJ2-1; CDR3 protein: CASRSGPPGGNEQFF
V gene: TRBV6-5; J gene: TRBJ1-1; CDR3 protein: CASLSRGTEAFF
V gene: TRBV2; J gene: TRBJ2-5; CDR3 protein: CASGLVRETQYF
V gene: TRBV6-5; J gene: TRBJ2-2; CDR3 protein: CASMAGPNTGELFF
V gene: TRBV14; J gene: TRBJ2-1; CDR3 protein: CASSQRTGGEQFF
V gene: TRBV5-1; J gene: TRBJ2-1; CDR3 protein: CASSSTTGREQFF
V gene: TRBV4-1; J gene: TRBJ1-6; CDR3 protein: CASSPSRDRQNSPLHF
V gene: TRBV9; J gene: TRBJ1-1; CDR3 protein: CASSVDSGDRAFF
V gene: TRBV18; J gene: TRBJ2-7; CDR3 protein: CASSQQGTSYEQYF
V gene: TRBV5-1; J gene: TRBJ2-3; CDR3 protein: CASSLLGGTDTQYF
V gene: TRBV27; J gene: TRBJ1-2; CDR3 protein: CASKPLNYRQGANYGYTF
V gene: TRBV27; J gene: TRBJ2-1; CDR3 protein: CASSFAYRDSEQFF
V gene: TRBV19; J gene: TRBJ1-3; CDR3 protein: CASSMRPGQGFGNTIYF
V gene: TRBV5-1; J gene: TRBJ1-1; CDR3 protein: CASSLDPGRNTEAFF
V gene: TRBV2; J gene: TRBJ2-3; CDR3 protein: CASSEGQSSTDTQYF
V gene: TRBV7-9; J gene: TRBJ1-2; CDR3 protein: CASSLVALNYGYTF
V gene: TRBV9; J gene: TRBJ2-1; CDR3 protein: CASSAEGEFHNEQFF
V gene: TRBV7-2; J gene: TRBJ2-5; CDR3 protein: CASSPLGRGLETQYF